The next 11 T cell receptor beta chains were all read from a single sample in a study of vaccination effects on CD4 cells after COVID-19. Repertoires were generated with immunoSEQ multiplex PCR, while TCRdb's copy carries only in-frame clones and drops some. Of roughly 55,000 clones listed, approximately 78% are singletons. No antigen is known for these receptors. Pools of viral peptides were used by the ViraFEST assay to expand antigen-specific CD4+ T cells ahead of sequencing. Subsequent to a culture period of less than twelve days, CD4+ T cells were isolated. The cohort was immunized with two doses of either the BNT162b2 or mRNA-1273 vaccine. Sample: CD4+ T cells from PBMCs cultured with HCoV-OC43 spike peptides, taken after COVID-19 vaccination. Subset denoted: HCoV-OC43 spike overlapping peptide pool stimulation. These receptor sequences come from a human donor who received a COVID-19 vaccine.

The gene calls are TRBV18 and TRBJ1-1; D may be TRBD1 (6 bases). Deletions cut 2 bases from V and 6 bases from J, with 10 bases between. Germline assignment: CDR1 KGHSH and CDR2 LQKENI. This CDR3 has 13 residues. This CDR3 reads CASSPIRGPEAFF. CDR3 sequence (DNA): TGTGCCAGCTCACCAATCAGGGGCCCTGAAGCTTTCTTT.

This clone came up a few times. The V and J genes are TRBV6-2 or TRBV6-3 and TRBJ1-2; a possible D gene is TRBD1 (6 bases). The length of the CDR3 is 14 residues. The ends were cut back, 2 bases at V and 4 bases at J, with 11 bases in the middle. Germline CDR1 reads MNHEY; CDR2 reads SVGEGT. CDR3 coding DNA: TGTGCCAGCAGTTACCTTCCCAGGGGCTATGGCTACACCTTC. Encoded protein: CASSYLPRGYGYTF.

This clone was counted only a few times. V and J are TRBV6-1 and TRBJ1-1, with D unresolved. Looked up from germline, CDR1 is MNHNS and CDR2 is SASEGT. Deletions cut 3 bases from V and 2 bases from J, with 10 bases between. This CDR3 contains 14 residues. This CDR3 is CASSDSWGNTEAFF. The CDR3 DNA sequence: TGTGCCAGCAGTGATTCCTGGGGAAACACTGAAGCTTTCTTT.

The chain employs TRBV6-1 and TRBJ2-2; D gene uncertain. Trimming pared 1 base from V and 2 bases from J, leaving 11 bases between. The CDR3 is 16 amino acids. Germline V gene data show CDR1 as MNHNS and CDR2 as SASEGT. The CDR3 sequence is CASSEGKGINTGELFF. For the CDR3, the DNA is TGTGCCAGCAGTGAAGGAAAAGGTATTAACACCGGGGAGCTGTTTTTT.

The chain recombines TRBV14 with TRBJ1-2; the match to TRBD1 covers 12 bases. The J segment lost 8 bases and the V segment lost 2 bases, leaving 9 bases of the junction unmatched. The CDR3 runs to 16 residues. Germline CDR1 and CDR2: SGHDN and FVKESK. The CDR3 DNA follows: TGTGCCAGCAGCCAACTTCCCGGGACAGGGGGCTTCGGCTACACCTTC. This codes for CASSQLPGTGGFGYTF.

The chain recombines TRBV12-5 with TRBJ1-2; D is perhaps TRBD1 (5 bases). Trimming shortened V by 2 bases and J by 6 bases, and 10 bases separated the two germline ends. From germline, CDR1 is LGHNT and CDR2 FRNRAP. The CDR3 runs to 13 residues. The CDR3 DNA reads as TGTGCTAGTGGTTTGATGGGGACGCATGGCTACACCTTC. The encoded protein is CASGLMGTHGYTF.

V usage is TRBV18 and J usage is TRBJ2-5; D is undetermined. Trimming took off 1 base at V and 4 bases at J, with 1 base between the two ends. CDR3 size: 11 residues. The V gene's germline CDR1 is KGHSH and CDR2 LQKENI. The chain's CDR3 is CASSPRETQYF. CDR3 nucleotide sequence: TGTGCCAGCTCACCACGAGAGACCCAGTACTTC.

This chain joins TRBV4-3 and TRBJ2-1; 9 bases are a match to TRBD2. Trimming removed 3 bases from V and 6 bases from J; junction bases left unmatched: 12. CDR3 length: 17 residues. Germline V lookup: CDR1 LGHNA, CDR2 YSLEER. The CDR3 sequence is CASSQTRGGAFSNEQFF. CDR3 sequence (DNA): TGCGCCAGCAGCCAGACACGCGGGGGGGCCTTCTCCAATGAGCAGTTCTTC.

The gene calls are TRBV2 and TRBJ2-1, with D unresolved. The ends were cut back, 5 bases at V and 3 bases at J, with 11 bases in the middle. Germline-derived CDR1 and CDR2 are SNHLY and FYNNEI. This CDR3 contains 14 residues. CDR3 coding DNA: TGTGCCAGCAGTAACCTAAACAACTACAATGAGCAGTTCTTC. As protein: CASSNLNNYNEQFF.

This clone appeared once. The chain couples TRBV9 to TRBJ1-2; TRBD1 is a possible D gene (6 bases). Looked up from germline, CDR1 is SGDLS and CDR2 is YYNGEE. The CDR3 extends over 16 amino acids. Trimming cost V 4 bases and J 8 bases, with 24 bases left between them. The CDR3 spells CASSIGVRGPDGGYTF. The CDR3 DNA reads TGTGCCAGCAGCATAGGTGTCAGGGGACCCGATGGAGGCTACACCTTC.

This clone turned up a few times. This rearrangement joins TRBV10-1 to TRBJ2-7, with D possibly matching TRBD2 (6 bases). With 4 bases removed from V and 0 bases from J, the gap between germline ends came to 10 bases. The germline V gene encodes CDR1 WNHNN and CDR2 SYGVQD (reference sequence). CDR3 length equals 14 residues. The CDR3 DNA follows: TGCGCCAGCAGTGCCGGGGGAAGCTCCTACGAGCAGTACGTC. Its protein product is CASSAGGSSYEQYV.